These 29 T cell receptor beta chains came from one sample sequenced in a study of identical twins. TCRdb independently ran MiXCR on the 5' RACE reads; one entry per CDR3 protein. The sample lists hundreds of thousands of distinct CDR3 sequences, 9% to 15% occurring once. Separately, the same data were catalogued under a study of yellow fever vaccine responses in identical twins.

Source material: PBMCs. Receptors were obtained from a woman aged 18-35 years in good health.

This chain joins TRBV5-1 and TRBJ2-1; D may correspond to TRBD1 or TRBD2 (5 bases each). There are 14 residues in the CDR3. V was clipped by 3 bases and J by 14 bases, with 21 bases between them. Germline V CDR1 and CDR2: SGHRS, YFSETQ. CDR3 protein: CASSYGTEKSEEFF. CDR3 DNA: TGCGCCAGCAGCTACGGGACGGAAAAGTCCGAGGAGTTCTTC.

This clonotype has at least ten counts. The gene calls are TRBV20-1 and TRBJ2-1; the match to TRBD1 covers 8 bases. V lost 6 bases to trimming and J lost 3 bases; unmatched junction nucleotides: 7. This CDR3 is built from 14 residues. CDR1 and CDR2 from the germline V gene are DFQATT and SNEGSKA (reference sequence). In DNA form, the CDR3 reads TGCAGTGCCACGACGGGACAGGACTACAATGAGCAGTTCTTC. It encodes CSATTGQDYNEQFF.

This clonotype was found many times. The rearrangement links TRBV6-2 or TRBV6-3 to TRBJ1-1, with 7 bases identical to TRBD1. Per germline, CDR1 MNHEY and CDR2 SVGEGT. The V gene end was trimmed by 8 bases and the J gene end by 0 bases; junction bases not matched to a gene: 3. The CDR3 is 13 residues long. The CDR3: CASLDRLNTEAFF. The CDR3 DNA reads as TGTGCCAGCCTGGACAGGTTGAACACTGAAGCTTTCTTT.

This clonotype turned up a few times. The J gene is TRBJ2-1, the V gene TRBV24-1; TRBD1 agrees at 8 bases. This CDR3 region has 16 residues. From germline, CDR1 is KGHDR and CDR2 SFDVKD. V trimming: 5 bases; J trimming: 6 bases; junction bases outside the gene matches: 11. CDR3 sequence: CATSGLKDRDVNEQFF. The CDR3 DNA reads TGTGCCACCAGTGGGCTCAAGGACAGGGATGTCAATGAGCAGTTCTTC.

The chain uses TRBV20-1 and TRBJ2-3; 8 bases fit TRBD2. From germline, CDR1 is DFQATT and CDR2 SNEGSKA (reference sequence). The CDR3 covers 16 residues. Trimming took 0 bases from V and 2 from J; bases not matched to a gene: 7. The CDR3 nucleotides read TGCAGTGCTAGAGACCCCACACTAGCGGTCACAGATACGCAGTATTTT. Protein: CSARDPTLAVTDTQYF.

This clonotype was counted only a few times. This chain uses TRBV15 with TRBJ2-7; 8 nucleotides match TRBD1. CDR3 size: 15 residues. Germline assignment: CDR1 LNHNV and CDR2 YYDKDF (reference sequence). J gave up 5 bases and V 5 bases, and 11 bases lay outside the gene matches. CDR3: CATSVPGTGGDEQYF. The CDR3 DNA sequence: TGTGCCACCAGCGTTCCCGGGACAGGAGGAGACGAGCAGTACTTC.

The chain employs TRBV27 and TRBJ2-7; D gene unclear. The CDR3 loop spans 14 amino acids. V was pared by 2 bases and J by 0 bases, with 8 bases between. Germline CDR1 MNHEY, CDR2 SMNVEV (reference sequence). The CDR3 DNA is TGTGCCAGCAGTTTAGCGTTTGGCTCCTACGAGCAGTACTTC. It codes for CASSLAFGSYEQYF.

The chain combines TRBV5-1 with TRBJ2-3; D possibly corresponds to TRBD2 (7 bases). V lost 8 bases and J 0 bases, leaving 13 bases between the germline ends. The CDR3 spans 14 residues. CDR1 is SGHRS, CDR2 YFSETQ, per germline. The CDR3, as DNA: TGCGCCAGTATACGGGGGGCCAGCACAGATACGCAGTATTTT. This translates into CASIRGASTDTQYF.

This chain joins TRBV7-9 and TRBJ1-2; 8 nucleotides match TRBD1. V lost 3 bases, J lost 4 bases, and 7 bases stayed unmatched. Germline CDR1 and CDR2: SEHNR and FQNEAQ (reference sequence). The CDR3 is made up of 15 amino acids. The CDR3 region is CASSFRDRSAYGYTF. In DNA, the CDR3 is TGTGCCAGCAGCTTCCGGGACAGGTCCGCCTATGGCTACACCTTC.

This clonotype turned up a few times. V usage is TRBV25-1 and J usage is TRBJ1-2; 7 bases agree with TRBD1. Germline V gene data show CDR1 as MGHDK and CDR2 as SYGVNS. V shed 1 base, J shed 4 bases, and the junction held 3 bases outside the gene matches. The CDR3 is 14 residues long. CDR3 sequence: CASSEWGQSYGYTF. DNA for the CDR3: TGTGCCAGCAGTGAATGGGGACAGAGCTATGGCTACACCTTC.

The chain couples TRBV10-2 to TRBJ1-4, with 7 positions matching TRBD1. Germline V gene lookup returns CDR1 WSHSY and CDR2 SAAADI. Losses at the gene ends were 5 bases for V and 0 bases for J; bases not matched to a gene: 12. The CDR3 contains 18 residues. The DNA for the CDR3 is TGCGCCAGCAGTTTCCGCTCCGGGACAGAAGCAACTAATGAAAAACTGTTTTTT. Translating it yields CASSFRSGTEATNEKLFF.

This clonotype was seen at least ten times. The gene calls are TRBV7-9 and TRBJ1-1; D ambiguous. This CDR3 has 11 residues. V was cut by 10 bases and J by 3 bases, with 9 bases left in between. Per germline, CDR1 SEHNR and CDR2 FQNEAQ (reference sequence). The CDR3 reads CANWEYTEAFF. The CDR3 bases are TGTGCCAACTGGGAGTACACTGAAGCTTTCTTT.

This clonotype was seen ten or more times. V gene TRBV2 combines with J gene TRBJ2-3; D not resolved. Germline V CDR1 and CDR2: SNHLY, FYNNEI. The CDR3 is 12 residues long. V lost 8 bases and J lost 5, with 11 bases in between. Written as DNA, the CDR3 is TGTGCCAGCGCCAAGACCAGAGATACGCAGTATTTT. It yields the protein CASAKTRDTQYF.

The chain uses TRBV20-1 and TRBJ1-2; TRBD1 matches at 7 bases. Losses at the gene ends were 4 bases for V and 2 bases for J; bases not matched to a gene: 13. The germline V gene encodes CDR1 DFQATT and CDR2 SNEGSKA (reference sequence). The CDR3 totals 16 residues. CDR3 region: CSATRQGFVRNYGYTF. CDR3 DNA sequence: TGCAGTGCTACCAGACAGGGTTTTGTTCGAAACTATGGCTACACCTTC.

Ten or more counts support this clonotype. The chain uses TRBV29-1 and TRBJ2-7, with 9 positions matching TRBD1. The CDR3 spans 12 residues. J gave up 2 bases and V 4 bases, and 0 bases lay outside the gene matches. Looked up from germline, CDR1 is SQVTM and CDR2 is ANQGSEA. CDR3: CSVGQGAYEQYF. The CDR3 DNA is TGCAGCGTTGGACAGGGGGCCTACGAGCAGTACTTC.

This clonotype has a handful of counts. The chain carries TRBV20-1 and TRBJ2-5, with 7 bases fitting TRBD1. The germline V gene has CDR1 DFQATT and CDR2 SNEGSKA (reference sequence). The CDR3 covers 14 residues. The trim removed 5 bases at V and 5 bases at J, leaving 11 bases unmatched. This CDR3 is CSAQQGQIYETQYF. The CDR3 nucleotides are TGCAGTGCTCAACAGGGGCAGATATACGAGACCCAGTACTTC.

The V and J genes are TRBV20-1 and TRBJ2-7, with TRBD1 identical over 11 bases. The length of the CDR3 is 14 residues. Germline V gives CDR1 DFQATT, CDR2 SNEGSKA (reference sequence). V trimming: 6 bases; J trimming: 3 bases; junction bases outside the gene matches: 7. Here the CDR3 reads CSAQAGTGGYEQYV. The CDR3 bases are TGCAGTGCCCAAGCCGGGACAGGGGGCTACGAGCAGTACGTC.

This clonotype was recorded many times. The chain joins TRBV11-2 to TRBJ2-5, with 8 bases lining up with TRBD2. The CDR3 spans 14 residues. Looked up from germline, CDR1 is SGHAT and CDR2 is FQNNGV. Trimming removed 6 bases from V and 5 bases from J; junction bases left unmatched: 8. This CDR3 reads CASRMGLAGETQYF. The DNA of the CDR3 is TGTGCCAGCAGAATGGGGCTAGCGGGTGAGACCCAGTACTTC.

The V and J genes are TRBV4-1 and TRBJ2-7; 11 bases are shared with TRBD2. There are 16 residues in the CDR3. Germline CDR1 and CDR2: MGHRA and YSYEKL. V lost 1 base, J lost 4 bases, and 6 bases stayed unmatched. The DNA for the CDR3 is TGCGCCAGCAGCCAAGGCCTTAGCGGGAGGGTTTACGAGCAGTACTTC. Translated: CASSQGLSGRVYEQYF.

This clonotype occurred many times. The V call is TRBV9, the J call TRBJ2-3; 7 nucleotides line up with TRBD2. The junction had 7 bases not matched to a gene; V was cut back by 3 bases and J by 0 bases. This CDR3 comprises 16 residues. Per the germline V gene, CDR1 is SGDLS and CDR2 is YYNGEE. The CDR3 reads CASSAPLASSTDTQYF. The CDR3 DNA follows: TGTGCCAGCAGCGCCCCACTAGCGTCTAGCACAGATACGCAGTATTTT.

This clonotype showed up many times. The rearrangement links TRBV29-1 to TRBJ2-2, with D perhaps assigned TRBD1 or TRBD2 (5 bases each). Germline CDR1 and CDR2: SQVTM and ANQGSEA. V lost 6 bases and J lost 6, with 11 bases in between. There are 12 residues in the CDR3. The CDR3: CSVKGSPGELFF. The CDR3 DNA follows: TGCAGCGTGAAGGGGAGCCCCGGGGAGCTGTTTTTT.

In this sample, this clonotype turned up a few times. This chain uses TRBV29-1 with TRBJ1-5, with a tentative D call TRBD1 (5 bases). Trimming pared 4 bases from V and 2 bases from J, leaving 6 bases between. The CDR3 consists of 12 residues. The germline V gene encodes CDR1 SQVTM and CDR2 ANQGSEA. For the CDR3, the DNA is TGCAGCGTTGGCAGGGGCAATCAGCCCCAGCATTTT. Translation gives CSVGRGNQPQHF.

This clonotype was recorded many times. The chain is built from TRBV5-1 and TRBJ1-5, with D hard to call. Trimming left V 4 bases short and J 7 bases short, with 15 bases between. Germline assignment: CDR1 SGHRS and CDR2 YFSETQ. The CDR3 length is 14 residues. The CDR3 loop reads CASSELQGGQPQHF. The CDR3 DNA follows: TGCGCCAGCAGCGAACTCCAAGGCGGGCAGCCCCAGCATTTT.

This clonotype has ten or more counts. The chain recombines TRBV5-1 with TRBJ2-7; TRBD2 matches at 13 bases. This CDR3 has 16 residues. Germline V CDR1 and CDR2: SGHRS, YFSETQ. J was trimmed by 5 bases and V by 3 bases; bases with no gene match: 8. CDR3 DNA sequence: TGCGCCAGCAGCTCTACTACGACTAGCGGGAGGAACGAGCAGTACTTC. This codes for CASSSTTTSGRNEQYF.

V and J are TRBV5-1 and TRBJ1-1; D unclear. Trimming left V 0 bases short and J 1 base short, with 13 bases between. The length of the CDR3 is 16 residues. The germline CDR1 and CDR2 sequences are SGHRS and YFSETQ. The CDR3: CASSLGQALSNTEAFF. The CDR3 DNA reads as TGCGCCAGCAGCTTGGGGCAGGCCCTCTCGAACACTGAAGCTTTCTTT.

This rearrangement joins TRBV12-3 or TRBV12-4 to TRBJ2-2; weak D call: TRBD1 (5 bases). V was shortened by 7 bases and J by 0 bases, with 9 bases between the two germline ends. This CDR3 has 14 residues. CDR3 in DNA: TGTGCCAGCAACTCAGGGCCGAACACCGGGGAGCTGTTTTTT. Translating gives CASNSGPNTGELFF.

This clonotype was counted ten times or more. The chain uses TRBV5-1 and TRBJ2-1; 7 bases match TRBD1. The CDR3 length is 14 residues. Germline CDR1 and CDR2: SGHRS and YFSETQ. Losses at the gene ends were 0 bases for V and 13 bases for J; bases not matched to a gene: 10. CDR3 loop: CASSLDGQVVGQFF. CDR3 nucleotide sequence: TGCGCCAGCAGCTTGGATGGACAGGTGGTGGGACAGTTCTTC.

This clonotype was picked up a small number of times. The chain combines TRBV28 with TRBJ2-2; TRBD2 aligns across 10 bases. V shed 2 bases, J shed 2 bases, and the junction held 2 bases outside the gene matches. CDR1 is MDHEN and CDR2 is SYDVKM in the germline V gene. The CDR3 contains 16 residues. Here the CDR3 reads CASSLELAGNTGELFF. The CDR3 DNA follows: TGTGCCAGCAGTTTAGAACTAGCGGGAAACACCGGGGAGCTGTTTTTT.

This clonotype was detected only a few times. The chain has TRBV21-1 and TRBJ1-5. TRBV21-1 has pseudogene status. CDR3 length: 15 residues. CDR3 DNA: TGTGCCAGCAGCCGAGGTTTTCTTAGCAATCAGCCCCAGCATTTT. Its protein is CASSRGFLSNQPQHF.